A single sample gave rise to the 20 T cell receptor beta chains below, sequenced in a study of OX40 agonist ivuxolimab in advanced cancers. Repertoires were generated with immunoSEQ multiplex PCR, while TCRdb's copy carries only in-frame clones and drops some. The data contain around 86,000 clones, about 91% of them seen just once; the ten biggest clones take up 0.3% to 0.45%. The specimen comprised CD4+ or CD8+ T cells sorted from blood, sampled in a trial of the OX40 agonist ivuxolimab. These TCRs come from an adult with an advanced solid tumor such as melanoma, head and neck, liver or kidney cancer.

The CDR3 sequence is CASRGTNRGETQYF. The CDR3 DNA reads as TGTGCCAGCAGAGGGACTAATCGAGGGGAGACCCAGTACTTC. The chain couples TRBV6-6 to TRBJ2-5, with 7 bases matching TRBD2. This CDR3 is 14 amino acids long. V trimming: 6 bases; J trimming: 5 bases; junction bases outside the gene matches: 9. The V gene's germline CDR1 is MNHNY and CDR2 SVGAGI (reference sequence).

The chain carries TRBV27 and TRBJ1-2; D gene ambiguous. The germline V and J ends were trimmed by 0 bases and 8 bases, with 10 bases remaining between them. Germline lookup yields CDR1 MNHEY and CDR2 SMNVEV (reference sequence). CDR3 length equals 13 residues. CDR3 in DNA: TGTGCCAGCAGTTTATCGCGTGCCGGCGGCTACACCTTC. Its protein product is CASSLSRAGGYTF.

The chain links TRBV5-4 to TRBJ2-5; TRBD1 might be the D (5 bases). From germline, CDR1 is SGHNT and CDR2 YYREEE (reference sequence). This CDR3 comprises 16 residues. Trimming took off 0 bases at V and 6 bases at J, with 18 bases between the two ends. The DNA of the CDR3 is TGTGCCAGCAGCTTGGCCTTTTGGGGCGCCTCTAAGACCCAGTACTTC. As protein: CASSLAFWGASKTQYF.

CDR3 region: CASSPRGPDTQYF. CDR3 DNA: TGTGCCAGCAGCCCCCGGGGGCCAGATACGCAGTATTTT. The chain carries TRBV7-9 and TRBJ2-3; D may correspond to TRBD1 or TRBD2 (6 bases each). Germline-derived CDR1 and CDR2 are SEHNR and FQNEAQ (reference sequence). The CDR3 spans 13 residues. V lost 5 bases and J lost 4, with 10 bases in between.

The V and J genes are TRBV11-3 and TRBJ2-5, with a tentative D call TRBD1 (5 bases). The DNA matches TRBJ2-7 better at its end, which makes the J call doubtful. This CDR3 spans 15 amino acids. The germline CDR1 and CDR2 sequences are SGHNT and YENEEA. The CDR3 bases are TGTGCCAGCAGCTTAGGATTGCAGGGAAAGTACGAGCAGTACTTC. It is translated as CASSLGLQGKYEQYF.

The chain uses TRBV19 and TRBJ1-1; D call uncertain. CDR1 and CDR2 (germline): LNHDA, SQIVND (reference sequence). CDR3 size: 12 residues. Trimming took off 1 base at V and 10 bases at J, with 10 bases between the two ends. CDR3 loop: CASSIASSRAFF. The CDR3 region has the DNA TGTGCCAGTAGTATAGCCTCTTCGAGAGCTTTCTTT.

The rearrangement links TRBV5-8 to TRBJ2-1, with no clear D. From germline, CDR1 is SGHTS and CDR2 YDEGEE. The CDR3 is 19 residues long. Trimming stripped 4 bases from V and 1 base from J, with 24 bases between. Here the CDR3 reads CASSPGDLRPGKSYNEQFF. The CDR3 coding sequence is TGTGCCAGCAGCCCCGGAGATCTCCGACCTGGAAAATCCTACAATGAGCAGTTCTTC.

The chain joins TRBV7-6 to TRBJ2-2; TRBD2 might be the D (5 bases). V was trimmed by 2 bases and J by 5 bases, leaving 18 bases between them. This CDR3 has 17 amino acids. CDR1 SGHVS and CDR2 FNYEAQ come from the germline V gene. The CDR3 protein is CASSLLAAGPPTGELFF. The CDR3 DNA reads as TGTGCCAGCAGCTTACTAGCAGCCGGGCCTCCTACCGGGGAGCTGTTTTTT.

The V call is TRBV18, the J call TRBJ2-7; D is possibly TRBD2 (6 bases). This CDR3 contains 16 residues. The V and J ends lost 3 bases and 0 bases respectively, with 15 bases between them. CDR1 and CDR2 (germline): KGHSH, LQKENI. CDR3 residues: CASSPKSGRNSYEQYF. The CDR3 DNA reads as TGTGCCAGCTCACCCAAAAGCGGGCGCAACTCCTACGAGCAGTACTTC.

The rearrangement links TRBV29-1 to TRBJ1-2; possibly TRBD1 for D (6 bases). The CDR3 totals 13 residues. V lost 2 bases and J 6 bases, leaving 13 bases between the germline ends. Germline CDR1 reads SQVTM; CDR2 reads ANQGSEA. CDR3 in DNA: TGCAGCGTTGAAAGTGGTAACAGGGATGGCTACACCTTC. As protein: CSVESGNRDGYTF.

The DNA of the CDR3 is TGTGCCAGCAGTCCCCCCCACAACACCATATATTTT. The encoded protein is CASSPPHNTIYF. The V and J genes are TRBV25-1 and TRBJ1-3, with no clear D. V lost 5 bases and J lost 7, with 9 bases in between. CDR3 length: 12 residues. In germline, CDR1 is MGHDK, CDR2 SYGVNS.

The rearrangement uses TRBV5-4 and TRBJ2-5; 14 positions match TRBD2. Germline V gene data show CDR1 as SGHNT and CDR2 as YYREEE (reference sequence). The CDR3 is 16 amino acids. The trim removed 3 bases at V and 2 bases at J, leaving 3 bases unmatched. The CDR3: CASSYGLAGGQETQYF. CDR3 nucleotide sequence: TGTGCCAGCAGCTACGGACTAGCGGGAGGACAAGAGACCCAGTACTTC.

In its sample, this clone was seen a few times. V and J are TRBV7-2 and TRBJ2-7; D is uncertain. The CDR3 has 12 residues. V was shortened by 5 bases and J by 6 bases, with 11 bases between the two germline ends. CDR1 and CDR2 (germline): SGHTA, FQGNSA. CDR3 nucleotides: TGTGCCAGCAGCAATGGGCCCGGCGAGCAGTACTTC. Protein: CASSNGPGEQYF.

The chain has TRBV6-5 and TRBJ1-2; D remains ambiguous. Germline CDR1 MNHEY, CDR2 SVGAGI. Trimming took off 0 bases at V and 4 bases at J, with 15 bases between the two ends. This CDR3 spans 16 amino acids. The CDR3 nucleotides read TGTGCCAGCAGTTACTCGAGTATGTCAGACATCTATGGCTACACCTTC. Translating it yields CASSYSSMSDIYGYTF.

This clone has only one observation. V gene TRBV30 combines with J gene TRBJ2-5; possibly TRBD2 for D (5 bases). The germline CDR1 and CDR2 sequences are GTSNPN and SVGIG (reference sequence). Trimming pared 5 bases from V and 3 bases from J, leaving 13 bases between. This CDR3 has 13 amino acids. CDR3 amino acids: CAWGSGVEETQYF. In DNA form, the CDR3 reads TGTGCCTGGGGGAGCGGAGTGGAAGAGACCCAGTACTTC.

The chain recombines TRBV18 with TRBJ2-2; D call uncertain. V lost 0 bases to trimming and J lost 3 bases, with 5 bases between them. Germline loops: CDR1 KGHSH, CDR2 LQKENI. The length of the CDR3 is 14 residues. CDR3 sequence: CASSPPVDTGELFF. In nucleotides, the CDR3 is TGTGCCAGCTCACCACCGGTGGACACCGGGGAGCTGTTTTTT.

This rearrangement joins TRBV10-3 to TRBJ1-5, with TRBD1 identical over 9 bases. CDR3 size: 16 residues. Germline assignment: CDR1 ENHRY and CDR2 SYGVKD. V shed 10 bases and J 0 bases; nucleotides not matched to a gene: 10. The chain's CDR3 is CATGTGTQYSNQPQHF. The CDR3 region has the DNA TGTGCCACCGGGACAGGGACCCAGTATAGCAATCAGCCCCAGCATTTT.

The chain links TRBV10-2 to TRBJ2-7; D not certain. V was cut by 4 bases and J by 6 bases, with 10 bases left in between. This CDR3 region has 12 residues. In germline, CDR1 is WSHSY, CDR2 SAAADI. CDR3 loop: CASSVQGSEQYF. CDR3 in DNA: TGCGCCAGCAGTGTTCAAGGTTCCGAGCAGTACTTC.

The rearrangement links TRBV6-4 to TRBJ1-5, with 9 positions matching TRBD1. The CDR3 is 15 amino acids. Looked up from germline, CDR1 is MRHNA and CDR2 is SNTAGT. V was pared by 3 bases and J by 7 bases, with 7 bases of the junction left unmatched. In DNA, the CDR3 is TGTGCCAGCAGTGAAGATTCGACAGGGGGGCAGCCCCAGCATTTT. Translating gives CASSEDSTGGQPQHF.

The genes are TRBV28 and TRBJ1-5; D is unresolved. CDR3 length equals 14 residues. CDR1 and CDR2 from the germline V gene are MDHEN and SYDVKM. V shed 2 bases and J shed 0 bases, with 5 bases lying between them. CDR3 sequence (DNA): TGTGCCAGCAGTTTACTGGTTAGCAATCAGCCCCAGCATTTT. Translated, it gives CASSLLVSNQPQHF. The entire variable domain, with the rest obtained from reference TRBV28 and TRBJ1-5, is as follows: DVKVTQSSRYLVKRTGEKVFLECVQDMDHENMFWYRQDPGLGLRLIYFSYDVKMKEKGDIPEGYSVSREKKERFSLILESASTNQTSMYLCASSLLVSNQPQHFGDGTRLSIL.